The 7 T cell receptor beta chains below all came from one sample that was sequenced in a study of cytomegalovirus exposure and HLA in healthy donors. Primers for the PCR totalled 60 Vbeta and 13 Jbeta. Libraries were prepared by immunoSEQ multiplex PCR; TCRdb keeps only in-frame clonotypes and omits some of them. The profile shows about 150,000 clones, about 82% of them singletons. The sample consisted of PBMCs. The source of these receptors is a man under 40 in good health.

Concerning this clone: Other DNA sequences in the same sample also yield this CDR3. This chain joins TRBV9 and TRBJ2-1, with a possible D match to TRBD2 (6 bases). Germline lookup yields CDR1 SGDLS and CDR2 YYNGEE. The CDR3 is 14 residues long. V was clipped by 0 bases and J by 7 bases, with 11 bases between them. CDR3 bases: TGTGCCAGCAGCGTAGCGGGAGTGGGAAATGAGCAGTTCTTC. Protein product: CASSVAGVGNEQFF.

V and J are TRBV5-1 and TRBJ2-7, with D maybe TRBD2 (6 bases). The CDR3 has 14 residues. The V end was cut by 2 bases, the J end by 0 bases, with 9 bases between. Germline CDR1 SGHRS, CDR2 YFSETQ. In nucleotides, the CDR3 is TGCGCCAGCAGCTTCGCGGGGAGCTCCTACGAGCAGTACTTC. It translates to CASSFAGSSYEQYF.

The CDR3 here is CASKGTSGSDTQYF. CDR3 in DNA: TGTGCCAGTAAGGGTACTAGCGGGAGCGATACGCAGTATTTT. The J gene is TRBJ2-3, the V gene TRBV19; the match to TRBD2 covers 11 bases. Germline V gene data show CDR1 as LNHDA and CDR2 as SQIVND (reference sequence). V was clipped by 7 bases and J by 6 bases; unmatched bases: 6. The CDR3 has 14 amino acids.

This clone was recorded once. The rearrangement links TRBV9 to TRBJ2-7; a weak D match, TRBD2 (6 bases). The CDR3 is made up of 14 amino acids. Trimming removed 0 bases from V and 6 bases from J, with 13 bases in between. CDR1 SGDLS and CDR2 YYNGEE come from the germline V gene. CDR3 DNA: TGTGCCAGCAGCGTAGGGGTCGGAGGGCCCGAGCAGTACTTC. Amino acid sequence: CASSVGVGGPEQYF.

CDR3 region: CASSRTGSPEAFF. The CDR3 DNA sequence: TGTGCCAGCAGTCGGACAGGGTCTCCTGAAGCTTTCTTT. J is TRBJ1-1 and V is TRBV7-6, with 8 bases fitting TRBD1. The CDR3 is 13 residues long. Trimming at V came to 6 bases and at J to 6 bases, leaving 6 bases not matched to a gene. Germline CDR1 SGHVS, CDR2 FNYEAQ.

This clone came up once. The chain couples TRBV21-1 to TRBJ2-5; the table's D call, TRBD2, was not checked against the DNA. TRBV21-1 is recorded as a pseudogene. The length of the CDR3 is 16 residues. CDR3 sequence: CASSKGSSGRVETQYF. Here the CDR3 DNA reads TGTGCCAGCAGCAAAGGGAGTAGCGGGAGAGTTGAGACCCAGTACTTC.

V gene TRBV7-6 combines with J gene TRBJ2-1; 11 positions match TRBD2. V lost 5 bases and J lost 5; bases outside the gene matches: 5. Germline CDR1 is SGHVS and CDR2 is FNYEAQ. The CDR3 length is 15 residues. The chain's CDR3 is CASSRPLAGDNEQFF. In DNA, the CDR3 is TGTGCCAGCAGCCGCCCACTAGCGGGAGACAATGAGCAGTTCTTC.